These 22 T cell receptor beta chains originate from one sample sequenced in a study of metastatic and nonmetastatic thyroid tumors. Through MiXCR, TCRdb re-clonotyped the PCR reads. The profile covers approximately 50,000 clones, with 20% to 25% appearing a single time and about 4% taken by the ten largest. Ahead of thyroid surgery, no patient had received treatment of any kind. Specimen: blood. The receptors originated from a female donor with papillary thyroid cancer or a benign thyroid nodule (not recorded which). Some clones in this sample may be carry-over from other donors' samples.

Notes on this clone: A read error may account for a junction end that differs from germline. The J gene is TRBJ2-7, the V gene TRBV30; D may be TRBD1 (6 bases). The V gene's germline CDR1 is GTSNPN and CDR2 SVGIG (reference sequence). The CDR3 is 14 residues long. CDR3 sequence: CAQTGWDIPYEQNF. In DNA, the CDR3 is TGTGCCCAGACCGGATGGGACATCCCCTACGAGCAGAACTTC.

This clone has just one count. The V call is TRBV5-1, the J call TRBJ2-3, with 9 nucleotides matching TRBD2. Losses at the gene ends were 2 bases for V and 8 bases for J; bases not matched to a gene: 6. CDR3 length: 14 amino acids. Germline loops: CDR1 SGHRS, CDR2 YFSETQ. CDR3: CASSLSSGSATQYF. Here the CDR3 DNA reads TGCGCCAGCAGCTTAAGTAGCGGGAGTGCTACGCAGTATTTT.

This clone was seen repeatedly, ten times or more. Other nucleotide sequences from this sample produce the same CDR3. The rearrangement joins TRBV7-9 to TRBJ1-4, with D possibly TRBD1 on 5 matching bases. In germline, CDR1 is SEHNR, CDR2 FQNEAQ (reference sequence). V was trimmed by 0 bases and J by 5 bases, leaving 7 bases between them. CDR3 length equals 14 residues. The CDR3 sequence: CASSLAGQNEKLFF. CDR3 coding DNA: TGTGCCAGCAGCTTAGCGGGGCAAAATGAAAAACTGTTTTTT.

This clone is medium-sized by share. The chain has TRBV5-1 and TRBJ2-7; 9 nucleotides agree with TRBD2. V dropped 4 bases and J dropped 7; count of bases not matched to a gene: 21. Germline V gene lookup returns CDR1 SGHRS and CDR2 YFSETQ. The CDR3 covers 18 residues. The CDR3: CASSTEISGSSYVTEQYF. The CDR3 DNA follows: TGCGCCAGCAGCACCGAAATTAGCGGGAGCTCTTACGTAACGGAGCAGTACTTC.

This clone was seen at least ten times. CDR3 amino acids: CSAIQGNTEAFF. Here the CDR3 DNA reads TGCAGTGCTATACAGGGGAACACTGAAGCTTTCTTT. The chain employs TRBV20-1 and TRBJ1-1, with TRBD1 as a possible D gene (6 bases). From germline, CDR1 is DFQATT and CDR2 SNEGSKA (reference sequence). This CDR3 spans 12 amino acids. V was clipped by 4 bases and J by 1 base, with 7 bases between them.

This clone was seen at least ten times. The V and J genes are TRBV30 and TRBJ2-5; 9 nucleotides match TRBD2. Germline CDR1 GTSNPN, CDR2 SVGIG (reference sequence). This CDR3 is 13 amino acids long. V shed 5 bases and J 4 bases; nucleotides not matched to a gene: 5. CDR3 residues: CAWGNSGRETQYF. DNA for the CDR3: TGTGCCTGGGGAAATAGCGGGAGAGAGACCCAGTACTTC.

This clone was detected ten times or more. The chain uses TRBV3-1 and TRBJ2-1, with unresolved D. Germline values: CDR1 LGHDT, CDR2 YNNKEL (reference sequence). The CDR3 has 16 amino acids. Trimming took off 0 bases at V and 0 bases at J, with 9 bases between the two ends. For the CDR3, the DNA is TGTGCCAGCAGCCAAGATCCAGCGTACTCCTACAATGAGCAGTTCTTC. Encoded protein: CASSQDPAYSYNEQFF.

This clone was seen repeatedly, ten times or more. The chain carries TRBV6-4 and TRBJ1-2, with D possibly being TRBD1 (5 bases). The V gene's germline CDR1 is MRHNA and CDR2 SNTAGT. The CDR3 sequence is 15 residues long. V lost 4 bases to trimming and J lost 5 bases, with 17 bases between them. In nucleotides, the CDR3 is TGTGCCAGCAGTGTGGAACCCGGGACGGCTTATGGCTACACCTTC. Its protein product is CASSVEPGTAYGYTF.

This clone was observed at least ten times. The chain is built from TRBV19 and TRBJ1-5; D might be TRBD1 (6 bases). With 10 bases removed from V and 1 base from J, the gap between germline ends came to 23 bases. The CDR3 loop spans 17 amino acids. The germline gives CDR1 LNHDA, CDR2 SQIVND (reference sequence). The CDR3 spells CATQPWGRGLSNQPQHF. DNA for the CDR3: TGTGCCACACAGCCCTGGGGGCGGGGGCTAAGCAATCAGCCCCAGCATTTT.

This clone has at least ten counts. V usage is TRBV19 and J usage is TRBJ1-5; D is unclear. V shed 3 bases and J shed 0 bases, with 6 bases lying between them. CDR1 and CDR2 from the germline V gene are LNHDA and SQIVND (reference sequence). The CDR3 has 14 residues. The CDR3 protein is CASSIEHSNQPQHF. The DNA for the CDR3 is TGTGCCAGTAGTATTGAGCATAGCAATCAGCCCCAGCATTTT.

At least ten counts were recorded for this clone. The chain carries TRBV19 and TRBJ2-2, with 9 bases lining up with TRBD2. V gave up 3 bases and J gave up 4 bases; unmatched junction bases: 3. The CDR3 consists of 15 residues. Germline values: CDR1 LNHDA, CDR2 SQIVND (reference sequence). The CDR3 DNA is TGTGCCAGTAGTATCACTAGCGGGCCCACCGGGGAGCTGTTTTTT. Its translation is CASSITSGPTGELFF. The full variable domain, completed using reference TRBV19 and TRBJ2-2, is DGGITQSPKYLFRKEGQNVTLSCEQNLNHDAMYWYRQDPGQGLRLIYYSQIVNDFQKGDIAEGYSVSREKKESFPLTVTSAQKNPTAFYLCASSITSGPTGELFFGEGSRLTVL.

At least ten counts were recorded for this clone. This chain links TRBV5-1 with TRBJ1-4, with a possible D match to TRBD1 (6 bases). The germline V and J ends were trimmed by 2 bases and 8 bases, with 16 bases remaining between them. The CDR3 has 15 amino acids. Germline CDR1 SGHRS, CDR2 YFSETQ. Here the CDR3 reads CASSLQGEAREKLFF. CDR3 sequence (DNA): TGCGCCAGCAGCTTACAGGGTGAAGCTCGGGAAAAACTGTTTTTT.

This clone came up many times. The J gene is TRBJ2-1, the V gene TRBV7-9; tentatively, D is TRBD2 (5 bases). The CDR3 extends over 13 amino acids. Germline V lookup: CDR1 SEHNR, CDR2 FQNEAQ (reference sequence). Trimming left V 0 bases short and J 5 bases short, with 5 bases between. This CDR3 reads CASSLARDNEQFF. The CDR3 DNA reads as TGTGCCAGCAGCTTAGCGCGGGACAATGAGCAGTTCTTC.

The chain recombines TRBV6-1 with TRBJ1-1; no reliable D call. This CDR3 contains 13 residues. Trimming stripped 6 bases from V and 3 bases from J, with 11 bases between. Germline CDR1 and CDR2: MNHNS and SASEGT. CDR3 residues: CASSPNRDTEAFF. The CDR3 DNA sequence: TGTGCCAGCAGCCCGAATAGGGACACTGAAGCTTTCTTT.

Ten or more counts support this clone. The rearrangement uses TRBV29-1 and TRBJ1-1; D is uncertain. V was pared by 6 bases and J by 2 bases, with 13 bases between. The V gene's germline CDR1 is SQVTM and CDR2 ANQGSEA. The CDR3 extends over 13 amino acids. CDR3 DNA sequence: TGCAGCGTAGGTTCGAGGCTCAACACTGAAGCTTTCTTT. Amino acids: CSVGSRLNTEAFF. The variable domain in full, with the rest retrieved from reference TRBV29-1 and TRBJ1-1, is SAVISQKPSRDICQRGTSLTIQCQVDSQVTMMFWYRQQPGQSLTLIATANQGSEATYESGFVIDKFPISRPNLTFSTLTVSNMSPEDSSIYLCSVGSRLNTEAFFGQGTRLTVV.

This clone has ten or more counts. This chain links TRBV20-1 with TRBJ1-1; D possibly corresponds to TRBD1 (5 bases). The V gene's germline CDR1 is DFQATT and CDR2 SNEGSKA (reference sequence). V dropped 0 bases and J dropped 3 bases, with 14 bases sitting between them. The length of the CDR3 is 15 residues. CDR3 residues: CSARDSTRDYTEAFF. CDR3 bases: TGCAGTGCTAGAGATTCAACCCGGGACTACACTGAAGCTTTCTTT.

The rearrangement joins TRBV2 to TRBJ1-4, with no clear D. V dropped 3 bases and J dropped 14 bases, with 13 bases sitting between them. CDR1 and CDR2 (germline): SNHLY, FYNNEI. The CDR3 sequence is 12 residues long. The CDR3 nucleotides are TGTGCCAGCAGTGAGAGAGGGAGTAGGCTGTTTTTT. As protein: CASSERGSRLFF.

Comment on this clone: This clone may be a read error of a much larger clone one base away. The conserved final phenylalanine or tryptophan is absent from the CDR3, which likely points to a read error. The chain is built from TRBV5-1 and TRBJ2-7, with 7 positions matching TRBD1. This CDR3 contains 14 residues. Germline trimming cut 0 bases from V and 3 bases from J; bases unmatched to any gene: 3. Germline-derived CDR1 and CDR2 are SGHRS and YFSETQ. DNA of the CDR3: TGCGCCAGCAGCTTGGGTACAGGGGTCTACGAGCAGTACCTC. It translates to CASSLGTGVYEQYL.

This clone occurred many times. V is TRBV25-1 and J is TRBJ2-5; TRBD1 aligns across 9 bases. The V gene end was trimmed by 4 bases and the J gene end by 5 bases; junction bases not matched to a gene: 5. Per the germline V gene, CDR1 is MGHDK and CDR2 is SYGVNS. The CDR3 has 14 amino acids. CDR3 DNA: TGTGCCAGCAGTGTGACAGGGGGTACGGAGACCCAGTACTTC. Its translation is CASSVTGGTETQYF.

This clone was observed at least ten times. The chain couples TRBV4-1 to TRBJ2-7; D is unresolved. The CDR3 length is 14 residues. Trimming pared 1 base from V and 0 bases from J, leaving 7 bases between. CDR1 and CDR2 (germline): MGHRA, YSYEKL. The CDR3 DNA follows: TGCGCCAGCAGCCAAGGGATGGGCTCCTACGAGCAGTACTTC. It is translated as CASSQGMGSYEQYF.

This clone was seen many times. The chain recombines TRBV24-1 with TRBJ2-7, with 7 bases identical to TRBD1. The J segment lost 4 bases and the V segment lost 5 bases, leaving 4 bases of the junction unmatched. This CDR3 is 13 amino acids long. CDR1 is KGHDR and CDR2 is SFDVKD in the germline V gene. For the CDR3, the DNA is TGTGCCACCAGTGGGGGGACAGCTTACGAGCAGTACTTC. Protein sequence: CATSGGTAYEQYF.

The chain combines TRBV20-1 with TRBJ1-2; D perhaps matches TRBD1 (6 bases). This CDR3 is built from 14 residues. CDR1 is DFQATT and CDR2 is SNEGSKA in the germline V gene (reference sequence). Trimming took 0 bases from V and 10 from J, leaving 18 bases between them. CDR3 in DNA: TGCAGTGCTAGAGACCCCGGGACATCCTATTTCTACACCTTC. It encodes CSARDPGTSYFYTF.